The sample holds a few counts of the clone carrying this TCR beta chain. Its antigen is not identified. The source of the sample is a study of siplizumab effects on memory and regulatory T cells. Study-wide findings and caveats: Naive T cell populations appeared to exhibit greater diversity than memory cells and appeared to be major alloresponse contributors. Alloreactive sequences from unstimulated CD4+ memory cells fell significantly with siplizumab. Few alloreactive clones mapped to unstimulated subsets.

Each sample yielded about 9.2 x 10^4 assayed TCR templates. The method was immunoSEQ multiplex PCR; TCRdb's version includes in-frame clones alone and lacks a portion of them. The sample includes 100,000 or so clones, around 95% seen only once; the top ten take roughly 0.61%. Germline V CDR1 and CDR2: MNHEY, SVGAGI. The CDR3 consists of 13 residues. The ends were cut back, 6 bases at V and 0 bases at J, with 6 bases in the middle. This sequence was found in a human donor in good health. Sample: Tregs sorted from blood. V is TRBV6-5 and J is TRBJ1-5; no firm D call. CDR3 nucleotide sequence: TGTGCCAGCAGAAGGGATAGCAATCAGCCCCAGCATTTT. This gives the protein CASRRDSNQPQHF.